A selection of T cell receptor beta chains follows, all from one sample in a study of prognosis after radiotherapy for stage I lung cancer. TCRdb re-analysed the multiplex PCR reads in MiXCR, keeping a single row per CDR3 protein. The sample includes 12,000 or so distinct CDR3 sequences, about 35% of them seen just once. Source: PBMCs, taken before or after stereotactic body radiation therapy (not recorded which). These receptors were obtained from a donor at least 50 years old with non-small cell lung cancer. The CDR3 runs from the conserved cysteine through the conserved F or W. D genes are given only for firm matches. Clone size is shown for a subset of rows, as once, few, many or a class of expanded clone.

j_call | d_call | clone_size | v_call | cdr3_nt | cdr3_aa
TRBJ2-1 | TRBD2 | - | TRBV20-1 | TGCAGTGCTAGAAGACGGCCCTTTCGGGAGGTCAATGAGCAGTTTTTC | CSARRRPFREVNEQFF
TRBJ2-7 | - | - | TRBV2 | TGTGCCAGCAGCCAGAGCGTCCCCTCCTACGAGCAGTACTTC | CASSQSVPSYEQYF
TRBJ1-6 | - | many | TRBV5-4 | TGTGCCAGCAGCCGGCCGGGGGGCGGTAATTCACCCCTCCACTTT | CASSRPGGGNSPLHF
TRBJ2-7 | - | medium-sized | TRBV25-1 | TGTGCCAGCAGTGAGAATAACCGGGGAACCTACGAGCAGTACTTC | CASSENNRGTYEQYF
TRBJ1-4 | - | many | TRBV6-1 | TGTGCCAGCAGGAACGTGGGTGAAAAACTGTTTTTT | CASRNVGEKLFF
TRBJ2-1 | TRBD2 | - | TRBV7-9 | TGTGCCAGCAGCTTCCTCGGGACTAGCGGGGTCAGCTCCTACAATGAGCAGTTCTTC | CASSFLGTSGVSSYNEQFF
TRBJ2-3 | - | many | TRBV28 | TGTGCCAGCAGTTTATCCCTAAAGGGTACGCAGTATTTT | CASSLSLKGTQYF
TRBJ1-5 | - | - | TRBV2 | TGTGCCAGCAATAGGGTAGGGGGCAATCAGCCCCAGCATTTT | CASNRVGGNQPQHF
TRBJ2-5 | TRBD2 | many | TRBV5-4 | TGTGCCAGCAGCCCCAATCGGACTAGTCAAGAGACCCAGTACTTC | CASSPNRTSQETQYF
TRBJ1-5 | - | many | TRBV19 | TGTGCCAGTAGTGGTTTGGGGGGGACCTTCGAGGCCCAGCATTTT | CASSGLGGTFEAQHF
TRBJ2-1 | TRBD1 | - | TRBV11-2 | TGTGCCAGCAGCTCCACCGGACAGGGGGCAGGGTACGAGCAGTTCTTC | CASSSTGQGAGYEQFF
TRBJ2-5 | TRBD2 | - | TRBV6-1 | TGTGCCAGCAGACCCGGGACTAGCGGGGGGGAGGAGACCCAGTACTTC | CASRPGTSGGEETQYF
TRBJ2-7 | - | many | TRBV3-1 | TGTGCCAGCACAGATCAGGGGAGCTACGAGCAGTACTTC | CASTDQGSYEQYF
TRBJ2-1 | - | many | TRBV27 | TGTGCCAGCAGTTTTGGGCGGGGAATTTACAATGAGCAGTTCTTC | CASSFGRGIYNEQFF
TRBJ2-5 | TRBD1 | medium-sized | TRBV12-3/TRBV12-4 | TGTGCCAGCAGTTGGACAGGGATTCAAGAGACCCAGTACTTC | CASSWTGIQETQYF
TRBJ1-3 | - | - | TRBV19 | TGTGCCAGTAGTAAACAGGGAGATGGAAACACCATATATTTT | CASSKQGDGNTIYF
TRBJ2-5 | - | many | TRBV28 | TGTGCCAGCAGTTTGTCTGACCAAGAGACCCAGTACTTC | CASSLSDQETQYF
TRBJ1-5 | TRBD1 | many | TRBV7-2 | TGTGCCAGCAGCTTAGAGACAGGGTTAAGCAATCAGCCCCAGCATTTT | CASSLETGLSNQPQHF
TRBJ2-7 | TRBD2 | medium-sized | TRBV6-1 | TGTGCCAGAACCACTAGCGGGAATAGACAAGGGTCCTACGAGCAGTACTTC | CARTTSGNRQGSYEQYF
TRBJ1-6 | TRBD1 | many | TRBV3-1 | TGTGCCAGCAGCCAAACCGGACAGGGGTATAATTCACCCCTCCACTTT | CASSQTGQGYNSPLHF
TRBJ1-5 | - | once | TRBV12-3/TRBV12-4 | TGTGCCAGCAGTGTAGGAAGCAATCAGCCCCAGCATTTT | CASSVGSNQPQHF
TRBJ1-2 | TRBD1 | many | TRBV6-1 | TGTGCCAGCAGTAAGGGACAGGGGTATGGCTACACCTTC | CASSKGQGYGYTF